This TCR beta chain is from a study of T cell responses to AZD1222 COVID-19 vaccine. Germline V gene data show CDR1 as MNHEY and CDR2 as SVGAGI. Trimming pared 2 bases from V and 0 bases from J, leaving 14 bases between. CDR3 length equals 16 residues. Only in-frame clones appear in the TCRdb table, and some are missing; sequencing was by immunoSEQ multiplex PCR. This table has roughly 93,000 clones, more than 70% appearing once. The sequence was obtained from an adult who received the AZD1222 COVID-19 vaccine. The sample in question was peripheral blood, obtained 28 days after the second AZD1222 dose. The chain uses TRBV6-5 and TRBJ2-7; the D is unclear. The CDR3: CASSYALINSSYEQYF. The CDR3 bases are TGTGCCAGCAGTTACGCCCTTATCAATAGCTCCTACGAGCAGTACTTC.